This T cell receptor beta chain appears in the sequencing data of a study of blood T cell repertoires in COVID-19. Study details: Sites across the United States, Italy and Spain contributed samples from acute and convalescent COVID-19. T cells, B-cell-depleted T cells, or PBMCs provided the cDNA or gDNA that served as material.

This CDR3 comprises 15 residues. Trimming shortened V by 5 bases and J by 7 bases, and 15 bases separated the two germline ends. Germline V gives CDR1 SSHAT, CDR2 FNYEAQ (reference sequence). Sequencing was performed with immunoSEQ multiplex PCR; in TCRdb, only in-frame clones are kept and a portion is missing. The sample has 35,000 to 45,000 clones, 70% to 90% seen once. The sequence derives from a human donor in a cohort sampled during active COVID-19. Sequencing used peripheral blood. The chain employs TRBV7-7 and TRBJ1-6; D ambiguous. The CDR3 DNA reads as TGTGCCAGCAGCGCCCGGGATAGCGAAAATTCACCCCTCCACTTT. This translates into CASSARDSENSPLHF.